This T cell receptor beta chain came from a study of human T cells and chemical hapten exposure. Across the study: Sensitization was performed using 2% DPC on a roughly 2 cm by roughly 2 cm upper inner arm skin site. A patient group, mainly female, showed alopecia areata, totalis or universalis.

Time point defined: patch test 2, 6 weeks after DPC sensitization. Specified treatment: therapeutic diphenylcyclopropenone sensitization with weekly scalp DPC. The study, taken as a whole, reports: Sensitizing to DPC left TCRs with a frequency above 1 in 1000 unaltered.

This clonotype was seen many times. Its antigen remains unknown. Trimming removed 4 bases from V and 5 bases from J, with 11 bases in between. Per the germline V gene, CDR1 is LGHDT and CDR2 is YNNKEL (reference sequence). The CDR3 loop spans 14 amino acids. Authors' data handling: A per-sample median of about 100,000 TCRs was observed, with counts ranging from roughly 20,000 to 700,000. TCRdb itself ran the RACE reads through MiXCR, one entry per CDR3 protein. TCRdb, not the original authors, processed these V and J calls. Counted here are more than 85,000 distinct CDR3 sequences, approximately 8.8% occurring once; the ten biggest clones make up 2.5% to 3.5%.

The source was whole blood, collected in connection with sensitization to the hapten diphenylcyclopropenone (DPC). This clonotype was obtained from a woman in her thirties or forties with alopecia areata. Some clones in this sample may be carry-over from other donors' samples. The chain combines TRBV3-1 with TRBJ2-2, with D perhaps matching TRBD1 (6 bases). CDR3 amino acids: CASSPRGGTGELFF. CDR3 nucleotide sequence: TGTGCCAGCAGCCCCAGGGGTGGAACCGGGGAGCTGTTTTTT.